The 7 T cell receptor beta chains listed next were all sequenced from one sample in a study of T cells in women clearing cervical HPV infection. Sequenced by immunoSEQ multiplex PCR; TCRdb stores in-frame clones only, minus some. Here the sample table reports approximately 12,000 clones. The sample comprised blood buffy coat. Receptors originate from a woman aged 18 to 75 with a cervical HPV16 infection that either progressed to CIN3+ or cleared (not recorded which).

Concerning this clone itself: The CDR3 end falls 3 residues outside the read, so it is completed with the germline J gene. This sequence joins TRBV2 and TRBJ2-2, with 7 bases fitting TRBD2. Germline loops: CDR1 SNHLY, CDR2 FYNNEI. Trimming removed 8 bases from V and 6 bases from J; junction bases left unmatched: 3. The length of the CDR3 is 12 residues. The CDR3 region is CASGRGPGELFF. The DNA read from the CDR3 is TGTGCCAGCGGGAGGGGTCCCGGGGAG.

About this clone: The read stops 3 residues short of the end of the CDR3; the missing end is completed from the germline J gene. The chain employs TRBV20-1 and TRBJ1-2, with 8 bases fitting TRBD1. CDR3 size: 13 residues. Germline lookup yields CDR1 DFQATT and CDR2 SNEGSKA (reference sequence). V lost 3 bases to trimming and J lost 4 bases; unmatched junction nucleotides: 4. CDR3 in amino acids: CSARTGAGYGYTF. Incomplete CDR3 DNA: TGCAGTGCTAGGACAGGGGCTGGCTATGGC.

Comment on this clone: The read falls 3 residues short of the CDR3 end, and the missing part is taken from the germline J gene. The chain recombines TRBV10-1 with TRBJ2-7, with TRBD2 as a possible D gene (5 bases). Germline V gene data show CDR1 as WNHNN and CDR2 as SYGVQD (reference sequence). V was cut by 2 bases and J by 6 bases, with 20 bases left in between. This CDR3 contains 16 residues. CDR3 DNA, as far as it was read: TGCGCCAGCAGTGAGAGTCCAAGAGGGTTGGCAGCCGAG. This encodes CASSESPRGLAAE. The entire CDR3 sequence reads CASSESPRGLAAEQYF.

For this clone: The read halts 3 residues ahead of the CDR3 end, with the missing end drawn from the germline J gene. The chain employs TRBV6-2 or TRBV6-3 and TRBJ1-2; D is perhaps TRBD1 (5 bases). This CDR3 is built from 16 residues. CDR1 is MNHEY, CDR2 SVGEGT, per germline. CDR3 DNA (partial): TGTGCCAGCAGGGGTCGGGGGTCCTTTAGCAATCAGCCC. Encoded protein: CASRGRGSFSNQP. The full CDR3 reads CASRGRGSFSNQPYTF.

On this clone: The observed sequence ends 3 residues before the CDR3 terminus, with the missing tail filled in from the germline J gene. The J gene is TRBJ1-1, the V gene TRBV6-2 or TRBV6-3; 7 bases line up with TRBD1. Germline loops: CDR1 MNHEY, CDR2 SVGEGT. This CDR3 comprises 13 residues. The V and J ends lost 6 bases and 0 bases, in that order; junction bases with no gene match: 1. The CDR3 reads CASRQGLNTEAFF. The sequenced CDR3 bases are TGTGCCAGCAGACAGGGGTTGAACACTGAA.

Details on this clone: The CDR3 end falls 3 residues outside the read, so it is completed with the germline J gene. The chain couples TRBV5-1 to TRBJ2-7, with 8 nucleotides matching TRBD1. The CDR3 has 13 residues. Losses at the gene ends were 3 bases for V and 3 bases for J; bases not matched to a gene: 2. Germline-derived CDR1 and CDR2 are SGHRS and YFSETQ. The covered CDR3 bases are TGCGCCAGCAGCTCTACAGGGGGCTACGAG. The encoded protein is CASSSTGGYE. The whole CDR3 is CASSSTGGYEQYF.

In the case of this clone: The sequenced fragment ends 3 residues before the CDR3 boundary, so the rest is inferred from the germline J gene. This rearrangement joins TRBV6-2 or TRBV6-3 to TRBJ2-2; 9 bases match TRBD1. V was clipped by 1 base and J by 6 bases; unmatched bases: 3. The CDR3 contains 15 residues. Germline CDR1 and CDR2: MNHEY and SVGEGT. The CDR3 is CASSYWTGVAGELFF. The CDR3 DNA, read in part, is TGTGCCAGCAGTTACTGGACAGGGGTAGCCGGGGAG.